Shown below are 18 T cell receptor beta chains from a single sample sequenced in a study of blood T cell repertoires in COVID-19. Data came from immunoSEQ multiplex PCR; TCRdb stores just in-frame clones and leaves some out. The sample holds 200,000 to 250,000 clones; 82% are singletons and the top ten take roughly 3.4%. Sequencing used peripheral blood. These receptors were taken from a woman under 30 with acute or convalescent COVID-19.

The gene calls are TRBV6-5 and TRBJ2-1; 8 positions agree with TRBD1. Germline V gene lookup returns CDR1 MNHEY and CDR2 SVGAGI. Trimming cost V 5 bases and J 5 bases; bases outside gene matches: 8. The CDR3 sequence is 15 residues long. Here the CDR3 reads CASSTGQARHNEQFF. The CDR3 region has the DNA TGTGCCAGCAGTACGGGACAGGCGCGGCACAATGAGCAGTTCTTC.

The V and J genes are TRBV28 and TRBJ2-3, with 11 bases identical to TRBD2. Trimming cost V 2 bases and J 5 bases; bases outside gene matches: 9. CDR1 is MDHEN and CDR2 is SYDVKM in the germline V gene. CDR3 length: 17 amino acids. CDR3 nucleotide sequence: TGTGCCAGCAGTTTAGGGGTAGCGGGAGGGCCCGAAGATACGCAGTATTTT. Protein: CASSLGVAGGPEDTQYF.

V and J are TRBV3-1 (or the pseudogene TRBV3-2) and TRBJ1-2; D is perhaps TRBD1 (6 bases). CDR1 is LGHDT, CDR2 YNNKEL, per germline (reference sequence). This CDR3 spans 15 amino acids. V gave up 2 bases and J gave up 0 bases, with 10 bases separating them. The CDR3 loop is CASSQRGTTNYGYTF. The CDR3 coding sequence is TGTGCCAGCAGCCAACGAGGGACAACTAACTATGGCTACACCTTC.

Concerning this clone: This specimen includes other DNA sequences encoding the same CDR3. V and J are TRBV3-1 (or the pseudogene TRBV3-2) and TRBJ1-6, with D possibly TRBD1 on 6 matching bases. V was clipped by 2 bases and J by 5 bases, with 7 bases between them. This CDR3 comprises 14 residues. Germline V gene lookup returns CDR1 LGHDT and CDR2 YNNKEL (reference sequence). DNA of the CDR3: TGTGCCAGCAGCCAACACAGGGATAATTCACCCCTCCACTTT. This encodes CASSQHRDNSPLHF.

The V gene is TRBV28, the J gene TRBJ2-7; tentatively, D is TRBD2 (6 bases). There are 12 residues in the CDR3. Germline CDR1 MDHEN, CDR2 SYDVKM. V lost 6 bases and J lost 3, with 9 bases in between. In DNA form, the CDR3 reads TGTGCCAGCAGCGTCGGGGGCTACGAGCAGTACTTC. It translates to CASSVGGYEQYF.

The rearrangement links TRBV7-9 to TRBJ2-7, with 9 bases matching TRBD2. In germline, CDR1 is SEHNR, CDR2 FQNEAQ (reference sequence). V dropped 5 bases and J dropped 1; count of bases not matched to a gene: 6. This CDR3 has 15 residues. The CDR3 here is CASSLTTSGSYEQYF. In nucleotides, the CDR3 is TGTGCCAGCAGCCTCACGACTAGCGGATCCTACGAGCAGTACTTC.

This chain uses TRBV5-6 with TRBJ2-7; TRBD2 matches 8 bases. This CDR3 comprises 14 residues. The junction had 5 bases not matched to a gene; V was cut back by 4 bases and J by 2 bases. Germline CDR1 SGHDT, CDR2 YYEEEE. The CDR3 coding sequence is TGTGCCAGCAGCCCGGCGGGGGGAACCTACGAGCAGTACTTC. Amino acid sequence: CASSPAGGTYEQYF.

Only a few counts were recorded for this clone. The chain carries TRBV7-8 and TRBJ2-1, with TRBD2 as a possible D gene (7 bases). V was clipped by 1 base and J by 2 bases, with 12 bases between them. The CDR3 runs 16 residues. Germline-derived CDR1 and CDR2 are SGHVS and FQNEAQ. CDR3 sequence reads: CASSLGLAGAYNEQFF. CDR3 bases: TGTGCCAGCAGCTTAGGACTAGCAGGGGCCTACAATGAGCAGTTCTTC.

V usage is TRBV2 and J usage is TRBJ2-7, with D possibly TRBD1 on 6 matching bases. Between the trimmed V and J ends, which lost 6 bases and 5 bases, there was a span of 17 bases. The CDR3 length is 14 residues. The germline gives CDR1 SNHLY, CDR2 FYNNEI. Here the CDR3 reads CASRGLDRTNEQYF. DNA for the CDR3: TGTGCCAGCAGGGGGCTTGACAGGACAAACGAGCAGTACTTC.

The chain employs TRBV7-6 and TRBJ1-2; D gene unclear. V was trimmed by 3 bases and J by 0 bases, leaving 11 bases between them. The CDR3 contains 15 residues. Germline CDR1 and CDR2: SGHVS and FNYEAQ. CDR3 loop: CASSFIDESNYGYTF. The CDR3 region has the DNA TGTGCCAGCAGCTTTATAGATGAATCTAACTATGGCTACACCTTC.

This clone was seen many times. The genes are TRBV18 and TRBJ1-1, with 7 bases aligning to TRBD1. With V trimmed by 5 bases and J by 4 bases, 13 bases remained unmatched. The CDR3 is 16 residues long. Per the germline V gene, CDR1 is KGHSH and CDR2 is LQKENI. The CDR3 spells CASSAIATGAGTEAFF. In nucleotides, the CDR3 is TGTGCCAGCTCAGCAATTGCTACAGGGGCAGGCACTGAAGCTTTCTTT.

The CDR3 DNA reads as TGTGCCAGCAGTACGAATATAGAGAGGGGGACTGAAGCTTTCTTT. This gives the protein CASSTNIERGTEAFF. The gene calls are TRBV28 and TRBJ1-1; perhaps TRBD1 as D (6 bases). Germline assignment: CDR1 MDHEN and CDR2 SYDVKM. V lost 5 bases and J lost 5, with 18 bases in between. The CDR3 extends over 15 amino acids. Filled out from reference TRBV28 and TRBJ1-1, the complete variable domain reads DVKVTQSSRYLVKRTGEKVFLECVQDMDHENMFWYRQDPGLGLRLIYFSYDVKMKEKGDIPEGYSVSREKKERFSLILESASTNQTSMYLCASSTNIERGTEAFFGQGTRLTVV.

V gene TRBV7-8 combines with J gene TRBJ1-2, with 7 bases fitting TRBD1. The CDR3 has 15 amino acids. With V trimmed by 5 bases and J by 0 bases, 6 bases remained unmatched. The germline V gene has CDR1 SGHVS and CDR2 FQNEAQ. The CDR3 DNA follows: TGTGCCAGCAGCACTCGGACAGGTTCTAACTATGGCTACACCTTC. Protein sequence: CASSTRTGSNYGYTF.

In this sample, this clone turned up a few times. The V gene is TRBV27, the J gene TRBJ1-1; D may be TRBD1 (5 bases). There are 15 residues in the CDR3. In germline, CDR1 is MNHEY, CDR2 SMNVEV (reference sequence). V lost 3 bases and J lost 1, with 12 bases in between. The CDR3 bases are TGTGCCAGCAGTTTGGGACCGGGGGGGAACACTGAAGCTTTCTTT. It yields the protein CASSLGPGGNTEAFF.

This chain uses TRBV10-1 with TRBJ2-1, with D uncertain. Germline CDR1 reads WNHNN; CDR2 reads SYGVQD (reference sequence). The V and J ends lost 4 bases and 1 base respectively, with 2 bases between them. The CDR3 runs to 12 residues. This CDR3 is CASSASYNEQFF. The CDR3 bases are TGCGCCAGCAGTGCGTCCTACAATGAGCAGTTCTTC.

The V call is TRBV19, the J call TRBJ1-2, with 8 bases lining up with TRBD1. The length of the CDR3 is 16 residues. V was pared by 5 bases and J by 8 bases, with 16 bases of the junction left unmatched. The V gene's germline CDR1 is LNHDA and CDR2 SQIVND (reference sequence). The CDR3 DNA is TGTGCCAGTAGTTCACGGACAGGGACCTTCCTTGCGGGCTACACCTTC. It encodes CASSSRTGTFLAGYTF.

This clone was seen a handful of times. This chain links TRBV4-3 with TRBJ2-1; D is unclear. Germline CDR1 reads LGHNA; CDR2 reads YSLEER. V was cut by 3 bases and J by 0 bases, with 6 bases left in between. The CDR3 sequence is 14 residues long. CDR3 sequence (DNA): TGCGCCAGCAGCCAGTCTAGCTCCTACAATGAGCAGTTCTTC. Protein product: CASSQSSSYNEQFF.

The chain links TRBV3-1 (or the pseudogene TRBV3-2) to TRBJ2-7; 7 nucleotides match TRBD1. The CDR3 is 15 residues long. Germline CDR1 LGHDT, CDR2 YNNKEL (reference sequence). V shed 3 bases and J 5 bases; nucleotides not matched to a gene: 10. The DNA for the CDR3 is TGTGCCAGCAGCCAGCGCCCGCAGGGGGATCACGAGCAGTACTTC. Residues: CASSQRPQGDHEQYF.